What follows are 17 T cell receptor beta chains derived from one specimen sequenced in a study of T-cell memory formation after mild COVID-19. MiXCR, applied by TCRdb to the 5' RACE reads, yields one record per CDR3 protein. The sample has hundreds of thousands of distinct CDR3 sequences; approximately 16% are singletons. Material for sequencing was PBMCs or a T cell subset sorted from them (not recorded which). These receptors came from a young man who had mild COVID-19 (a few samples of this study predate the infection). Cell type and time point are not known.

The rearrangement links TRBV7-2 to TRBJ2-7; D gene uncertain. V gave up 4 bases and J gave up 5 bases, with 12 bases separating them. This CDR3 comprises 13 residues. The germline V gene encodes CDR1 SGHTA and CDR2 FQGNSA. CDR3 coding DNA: TGTGCCAGCAGCTCCAGATTCGGTAACGAGCAGTACGTC. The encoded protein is CASSSRFGNEQYV.

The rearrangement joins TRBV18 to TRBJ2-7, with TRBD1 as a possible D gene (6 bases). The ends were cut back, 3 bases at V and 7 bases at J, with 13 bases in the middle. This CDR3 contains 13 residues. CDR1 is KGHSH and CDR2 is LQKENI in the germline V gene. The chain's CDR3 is CASSPSGAWEQYF. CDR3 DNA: TGTGCCAGCTCACCTTCAGGGGCGTGGGAGCAGTACTTC.

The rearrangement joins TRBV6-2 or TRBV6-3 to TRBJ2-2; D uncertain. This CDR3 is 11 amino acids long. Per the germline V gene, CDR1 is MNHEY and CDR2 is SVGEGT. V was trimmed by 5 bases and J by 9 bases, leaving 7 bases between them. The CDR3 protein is CASSHARELFF. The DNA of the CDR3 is TGTGCCAGCAGTCACGCCCGGGAGCTGTTTTTT.

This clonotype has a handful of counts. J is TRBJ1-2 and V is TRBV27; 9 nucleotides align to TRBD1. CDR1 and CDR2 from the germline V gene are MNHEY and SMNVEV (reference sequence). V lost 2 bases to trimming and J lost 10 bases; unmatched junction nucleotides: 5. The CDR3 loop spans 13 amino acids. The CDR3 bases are TGTGCCAGCAGTTTAGGGACAGGGTTCGACTACACCTTC. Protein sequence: CASSLGTGFDYTF.

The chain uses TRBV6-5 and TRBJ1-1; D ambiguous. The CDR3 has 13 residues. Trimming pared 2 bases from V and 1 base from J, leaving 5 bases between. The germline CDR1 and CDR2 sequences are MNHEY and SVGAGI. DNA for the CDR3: TGTGCCAGCAGTTACAAACAGAACACTGAAGCTTTCTTT. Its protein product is CASSYKQNTEAFF.

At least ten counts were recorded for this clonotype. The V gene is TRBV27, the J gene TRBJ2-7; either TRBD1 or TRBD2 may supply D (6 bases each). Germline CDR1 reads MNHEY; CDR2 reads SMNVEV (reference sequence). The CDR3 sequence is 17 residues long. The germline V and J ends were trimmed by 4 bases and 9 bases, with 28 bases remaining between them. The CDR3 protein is CASSSLVGGYHTTRQYF. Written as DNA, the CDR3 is TGTGCCAGCAGTTCTTTGGTGGGGGGCTACCATACCACCCGGCAGTACTTC.

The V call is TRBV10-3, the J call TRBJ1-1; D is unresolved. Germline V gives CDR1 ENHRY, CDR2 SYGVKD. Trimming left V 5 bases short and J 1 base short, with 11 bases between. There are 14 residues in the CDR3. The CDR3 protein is CAISKGPQNTEAFF. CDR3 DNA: TGTGCCATCAGTAAGGGTCCCCAGAACACTGAAGCTTTCTTT.

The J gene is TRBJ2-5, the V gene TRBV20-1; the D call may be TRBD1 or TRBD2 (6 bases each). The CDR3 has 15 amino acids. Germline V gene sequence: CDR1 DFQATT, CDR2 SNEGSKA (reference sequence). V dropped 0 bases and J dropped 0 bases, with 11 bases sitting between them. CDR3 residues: CSARDGGTYQETQYF. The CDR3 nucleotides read TGCAGTGCTAGAGATGGGGGGACATACCAAGAGACCCAGTACTTC.

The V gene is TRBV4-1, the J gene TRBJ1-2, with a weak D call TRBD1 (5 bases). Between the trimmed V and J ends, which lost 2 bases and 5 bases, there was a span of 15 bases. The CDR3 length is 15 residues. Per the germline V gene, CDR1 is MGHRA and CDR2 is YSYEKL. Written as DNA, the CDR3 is TGCGCCAGCAGCCAAACCCCGACGGGGGAGTATGGCTACACCTTC. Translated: CASSQTPTGEYGYTF.

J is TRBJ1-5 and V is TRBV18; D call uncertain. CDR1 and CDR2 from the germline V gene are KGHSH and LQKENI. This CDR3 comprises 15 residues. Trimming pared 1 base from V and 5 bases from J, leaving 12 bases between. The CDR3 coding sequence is TGTGCCAGCTCACCACGACCGGATCCCCATCAGCCCCAGCATTTT. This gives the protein CASSPRPDPHQPQHF.

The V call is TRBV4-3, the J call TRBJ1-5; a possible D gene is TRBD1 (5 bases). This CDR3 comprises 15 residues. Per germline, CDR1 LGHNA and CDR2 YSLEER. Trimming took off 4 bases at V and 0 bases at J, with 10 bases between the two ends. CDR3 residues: CASSLDNLSNQPQHF. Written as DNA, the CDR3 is TGCGCCAGCAGCCTGGACAACCTTAGCAATCAGCCCCAGCATTTT.

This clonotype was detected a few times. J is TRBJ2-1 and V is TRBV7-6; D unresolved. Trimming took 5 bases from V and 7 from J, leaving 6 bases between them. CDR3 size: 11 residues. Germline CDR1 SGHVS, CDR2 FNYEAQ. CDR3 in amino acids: CASSLKNEQFF. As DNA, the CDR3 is TGTGCCAGCAGCCTTAAAAATGAGCAGTTCTTC.

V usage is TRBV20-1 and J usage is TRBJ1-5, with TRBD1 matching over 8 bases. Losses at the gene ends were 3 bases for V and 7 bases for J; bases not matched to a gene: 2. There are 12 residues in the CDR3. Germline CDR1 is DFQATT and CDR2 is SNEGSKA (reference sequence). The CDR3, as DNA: TGCAGTGCTAGGACAGGGGCCCAGCCCCAGCATTTT. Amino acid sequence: CSARTGAQPQHF.

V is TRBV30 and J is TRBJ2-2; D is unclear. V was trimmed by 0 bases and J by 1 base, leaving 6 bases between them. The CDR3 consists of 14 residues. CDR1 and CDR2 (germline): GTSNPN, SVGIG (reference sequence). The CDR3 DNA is TGTGCCTGGAGTGTATTGGGGAACACCGGGGAGCTGTTTTTT. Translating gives CAWSVLGNTGELFF.

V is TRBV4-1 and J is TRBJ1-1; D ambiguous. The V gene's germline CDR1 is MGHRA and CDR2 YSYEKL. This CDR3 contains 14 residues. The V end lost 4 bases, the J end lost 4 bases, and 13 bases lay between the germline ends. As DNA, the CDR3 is TGCGCCAGCAGCCCGCTTCCCGGTGGCACTGAAGCTTTCTTT. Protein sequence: CASSPLPGGTEAFF.

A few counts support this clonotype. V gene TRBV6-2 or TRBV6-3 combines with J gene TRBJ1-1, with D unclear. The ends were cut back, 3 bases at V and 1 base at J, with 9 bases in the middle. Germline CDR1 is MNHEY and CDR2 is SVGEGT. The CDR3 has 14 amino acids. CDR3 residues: CASSYTVANTEAFF. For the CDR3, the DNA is TGTGCCAGCAGTTATACGGTCGCGAACACTGAAGCTTTCTTT.

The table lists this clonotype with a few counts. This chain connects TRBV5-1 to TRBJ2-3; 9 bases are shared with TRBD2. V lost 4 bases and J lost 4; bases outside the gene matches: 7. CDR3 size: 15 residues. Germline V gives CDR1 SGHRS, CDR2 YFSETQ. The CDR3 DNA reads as TGCGCCAGCAGCCTAGCGGGGCCGGGTGCAGATACGCAGTATTTT. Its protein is CASSLAGPGADTQYF.